Listed below are T cell receptor beta chains from one sample, sequenced in a study of T-cell reconstitution after alpha-beta-depleted transplantation in children. One entry per CDR3 protein, called by TCRdb with MiXCR from the PCR reads. The repertoire includes about 250,000 distinct CDR3 sequences, about 24% of them detected once, and about 4.8% sits in the top ten. This specimen was PBMCs, mostly from graft donor cells, taken 360 days after TCRalphabeta/CD19-depleted stem cell transplant. These receptors all come from a female patient between 2 and 15 years old who had a stem cell transplant for congenital amegakaryocytic thrombocytopenia, so the T cells may come from the graft donor. CDR3s include the opening cysteine and the closing phenylalanine or tryptophan. Each record gives: clone size, J gene, V gene, D gene, CDR3 DNA, CDR3 protein. The D gene is left open where the match is weak. Size is stated for part of the rows, as once, few or many counts, or as a class when the clone is expanded.

clone size: NA
J gene: TRBJ2-7
V gene: TRBV20-1
D gene: NA
CDR3 DNA: TGCAGTGCTAGGGGCGGATTAGGGGCGCTTTACGAGCAGTACTTC
CDR3 protein: CSARGGLGALYEQYF

clone size: few
J gene: TRBJ2-3
V gene: TRBV12-3/TRBV12-4
D gene: NA
CDR3 DNA: TGTGCCAGCATCCTAGGGGCGAGGCCCACAGATACGCAGTATTTT
CDR3 protein: CASILGARPTDTQYF

clone size: NA
J gene: TRBJ2-3
V gene: TRBV3-1
D gene: TRBD2
CDR3 DNA: TGTGCCAGCAGCCAAGATCCGACTAGCATCGGGGGCACAGATACGCAGTATTTT
CDR3 protein: CASSQDPTSIGGTDTQYF

clone size: few
J gene: TRBJ1-4
V gene: TRBV10-3
D gene: NA
CDR3 DNA: TGTGCCATCAGTGAGTCGCGGGAGGGGAATGAAAAACTGTTTTTT
CDR3 protein: CAISESREGNEKLFF

clone size: many
J gene: TRBJ2-1
V gene: TRBV20-1
D gene: TRBD1
CDR3 DNA: TGCAGGCTTGGACAGGGGGCAAATGAGCAGTTCTTC
CDR3 protein: CRLGQGANEQFF

clone size: NA
J gene: TRBJ2-2
V gene: TRBV4-1
D gene: TRBD1
CDR3 DNA: TGCGCCAGCAGCCATATCGTGACAGGGAGATACACCGGGGAGCTGTTTTTT
CDR3 protein: CASSHIVTGRYTGELFF

clone size: many
J gene: TRBJ2-1
V gene: TRBV29-1
D gene: TRBD2
CDR3 DNA: TGCAGCGTTGGGACTAGCGGGAGTTATAATGAGCAGTTCTTC
CDR3 protein: CSVGTSGSYNEQFF

clone size: once
J gene: TRBJ2-2
V gene: TRBV2
D gene: TRBD1
CDR3 DNA: TGTGCCAGCTGGGAAATCGGGACAGAGAACACCGGGGAGCTGTTTTTT
CDR3 protein: CASWEIGTENTGELFF

clone size: NA
J gene: TRBJ2-7
V gene: TRBV10-3
D gene: NA
CDR3 DNA: TGTGCCATCAGTGAGTCGGGGGCTGGTATGAACGAGCAGTACTTC
CDR3 protein: CAISESGAGMNEQYF

clone size: NA
J gene: TRBJ2-7
V gene: TRBV27
D gene: NA
CDR3 DNA: TGTGCCAGCAGTCCTCGGAGGGGAGGATCTTACGAGCAGTACTTC
CDR3 protein: CASSPRRGGSYEQYF

clone size: NA
J gene: TRBJ2-3
V gene: TRBV6-2/TRBV6-3
D gene: TRBD2
CDR3 DNA: TGTGCCAGCAGTATGAACTTCCCGGGGGGGGCCACAGATACGCAGTATTTT
CDR3 protein: CASSMNFPGGATDTQYF

clone size: few
J gene: TRBJ2-7
V gene: TRBV29-1
D gene: NA
CDR3 DNA: TGCAGCGTTGTAATCAGTGGCGGGTACGAGCAGTACTTC
CDR3 protein: CSVVISGGYEQYF

clone size: NA
J gene: TRBJ2-7
V gene: TRBV7-2
D gene: NA
CDR3 DNA: TGTGCCAGCAGCTGGGGTGGATACGAGCAGTACTTC
CDR3 protein: CASSWGGYEQYF

clone size: few
J gene: TRBJ2-1
V gene: TRBV20-1
D gene: NA
CDR3 DNA: TGCAGTGCTAGGACTTCTTACAATGAGCAGTTTTTC
CDR3 protein: CSARTSYNEQFF

clone size: NA
J gene: TRBJ2-2
V gene: TRBV7-8
D gene: NA
CDR3 DNA: TGTGCCAGCAGCTTATCCCTTCGTCTAGACGAAGCCCCGGTGGAGCTGTTTTTT
CDR3 protein: CASSLSLRLDEAPVELFF

clone size: NA
J gene: TRBJ2-5
V gene: TRBV4-1
D gene: NA
CDR3 DNA: TGCGCCAGCAGCCAAGATCGGTTCCCCCACCAGGGGGGATGGGAGACCCAGTACTTC
CDR3 protein: CASSQDRFPHQGGWETQYF

clone size: NA
J gene: TRBJ2-3
V gene: TRBV12-3/TRBV12-4
D gene: NA
CDR3 DNA: TGTGCCAGCAGTTTGGACTATCGCACAGATACGCAGTATTTT
CDR3 protein: CASSLDYRTDTQYF

clone size: NA
J gene: TRBJ1-2
V gene: TRBV12-3/TRBV12-4
D gene: NA
CDR3 DNA: TGTGCCAGCAGTTTAGGGCCAGGGGACGGCTACACCTTC
CDR3 protein: CASSLGPGDGYTF

clone size: NA
J gene: TRBJ1-4
V gene: TRBV7-2
D gene: NA
CDR3 DNA: TGTGCCAGCAGCTGGGGAACTAATGAAAAACTGTTTTTT
CDR3 protein: CASSWGTNEKLFF

clone size: NA
J gene: TRBJ1-1
V gene: TRBV5-6
D gene: NA
CDR3 DNA: TGTGCCAGCAGCTTTCTAAGGGCCACTGAAGCTTTCTTT
CDR3 protein: CASSFLRATEAFF

clone size: many
J gene: TRBJ2-1
V gene: TRBV2
D gene: NA
CDR3 DNA: TGTGCCAGCACCCAGGGACCCCGCTCCTACAATGAGCAGTTCTTC
CDR3 protein: CASTQGPRSYNEQFF

clone size: NA
J gene: TRBJ1-1
V gene: TRBV5-1
D gene: TRBD1
CDR3 DNA: TGCGCCAGCAGGGGTGGGACAGCGAACACTGAAGCTTTCTTT
CDR3 protein: CASRGGTANTEAFF

clone size: NA
J gene: TRBJ1-1
V gene: TRBV6-1
D gene: TRBD1
CDR3 DNA: TGTGCCAGCAGGCAACAGACAGGGGGAGGCACTGAAGCTTTCTTT
CDR3 protein: CASRQQTGGGTEAFF

clone size: NA
J gene: TRBJ2-1
V gene: TRBV24-1
D gene: NA
CDR3 DNA: TGTGCCACCAGTGACTTGGGAGGGGGTAATGAGCAGTTCTTC
CDR3 protein: CATSDLGGGNEQFF

clone size: NA
J gene: TRBJ2-2
V gene: TRBV18
D gene: TRBD1
CDR3 DNA: TGTGCCAGCTCACCACTCGAGGGGGCGCGGACCGGGGAGCTGTTTTTT
CDR3 protein: CASSPLEGARTGELFF